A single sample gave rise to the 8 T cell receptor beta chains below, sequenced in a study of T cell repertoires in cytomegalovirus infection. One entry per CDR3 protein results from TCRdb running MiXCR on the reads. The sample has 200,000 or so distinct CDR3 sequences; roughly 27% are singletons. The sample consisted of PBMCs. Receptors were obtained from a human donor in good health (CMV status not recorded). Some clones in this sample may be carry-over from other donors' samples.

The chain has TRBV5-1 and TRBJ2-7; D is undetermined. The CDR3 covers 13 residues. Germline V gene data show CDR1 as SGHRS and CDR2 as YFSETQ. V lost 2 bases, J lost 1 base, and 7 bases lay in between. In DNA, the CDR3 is TGCGCCAGCAGCTTTTCAGAATCCTACGAGCAGTACTTC. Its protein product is CASSFSESYEQYF.

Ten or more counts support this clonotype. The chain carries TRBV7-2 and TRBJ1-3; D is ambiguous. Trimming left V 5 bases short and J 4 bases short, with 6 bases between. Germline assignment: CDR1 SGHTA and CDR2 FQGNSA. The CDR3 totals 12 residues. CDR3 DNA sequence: TGTGCCAGCAGCCCCCCGGGAAACACCATATATTTT. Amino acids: CASSPPGNTIYF.

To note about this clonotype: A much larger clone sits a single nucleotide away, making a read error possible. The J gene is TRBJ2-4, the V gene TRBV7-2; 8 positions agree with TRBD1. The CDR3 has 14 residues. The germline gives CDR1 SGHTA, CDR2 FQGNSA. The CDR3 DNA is TGTCCCAGCAGACGACAGGGGGCCAAAAACATTCAGTACTTC. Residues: CPSRRQGAKNIQYF.

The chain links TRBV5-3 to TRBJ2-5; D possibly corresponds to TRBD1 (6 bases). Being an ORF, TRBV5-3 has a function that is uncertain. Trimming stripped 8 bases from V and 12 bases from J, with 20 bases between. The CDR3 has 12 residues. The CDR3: CASSQPPAGEYF. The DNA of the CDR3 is TGTGCCAGCAGTCAGCCCCCGGCAGGGGAGTACTTC.

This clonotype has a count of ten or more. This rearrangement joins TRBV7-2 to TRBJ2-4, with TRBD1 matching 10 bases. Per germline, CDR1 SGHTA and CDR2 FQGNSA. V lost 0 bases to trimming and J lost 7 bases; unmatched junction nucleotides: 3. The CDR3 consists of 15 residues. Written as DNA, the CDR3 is TGTGCCAGCAGCTTAGCCCCGGGACAGGGGAACATTCAGTACTTC. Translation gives CASSLAPGQGNIQYF.

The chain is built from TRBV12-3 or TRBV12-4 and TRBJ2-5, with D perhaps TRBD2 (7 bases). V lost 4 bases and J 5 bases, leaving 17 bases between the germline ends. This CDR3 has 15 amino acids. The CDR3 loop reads CASSWGGGGPETQYF. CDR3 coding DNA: TGTGCCAGCAGTTGGGGAGGGGGGGGCCCGGAGACCCAGTACTTC.

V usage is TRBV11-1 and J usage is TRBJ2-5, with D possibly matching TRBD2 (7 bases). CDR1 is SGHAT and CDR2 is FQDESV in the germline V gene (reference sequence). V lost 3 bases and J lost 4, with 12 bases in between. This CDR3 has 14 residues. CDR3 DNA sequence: TGTGCCAGCAGCTTGAACAGGGAGGGAGAGACCCAGTACTTC. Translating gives CASSLNREGETQYF. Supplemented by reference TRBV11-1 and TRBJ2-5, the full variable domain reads EAEVAQSPRYKITEKSQAVAFWCDPISGHATLYWYRQILGQGPELLVQFQDESVVDDSQLPKDRFSAERLKGVDSTLKIQPAELGDSAMYLCASSLNREGETQYFGPGTRLLVL.

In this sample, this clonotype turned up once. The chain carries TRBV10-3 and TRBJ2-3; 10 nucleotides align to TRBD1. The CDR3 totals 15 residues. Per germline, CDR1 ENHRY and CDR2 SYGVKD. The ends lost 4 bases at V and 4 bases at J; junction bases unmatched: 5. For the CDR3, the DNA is TGTGCCATCAGTGTGACAGGGGGCTCGTCAGATACGCAGTATTTT. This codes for CAISVTGGSSDTQYF.